These T cell receptor beta chains were read from a single sample in a study of vaccination and CD4 T cells after COVID-19. TCRdb reprocessed the PCR reads with MiXCR, giving one entry per CDR3 protein. The sample lists 25,000 or so distinct CDR3 sequences, under 55% occurring once. Which antigens these TCRs recognize remains unknown. Material: CD4+ T cells from blood, cultured in vitro, obtained before SARS-CoV-2 vaccination. The source is a human donor who received a COVID-19 vaccine. CDR3s include the opening cysteine and the closing phenylalanine or tryptophan. The D gene is left open where the match is weak. Only some rows state a clone size, as once, few, many or a class for expanded clones.

TRBJ2-5,TRBV27,TRBD2,NA,TGTGCCAGCAGAGCGGGGGGGGAGACCCAGTACTTC,CASRAGGETQYF
TRBJ2-7,TRBV2,NA,few,TGTGCCAGCAGAGGTTGGGGGCAAACCTACGAGCAGTACTTC,CASRGWGQTYEQYF
TRBJ2-7,TRBV27,NA,few,TGTGCCAGCAGTTTATCGAGTACGGGGCGGGCCGAGCAGTACTTC,CASSLSSTGRAEQYF
TRBJ1-1,TRBV19,NA,NA,TGTGCCAGTAGTCTTCTCAGGGACACTGAAGCTTTCTTT,CASSLLRDTEAFF
TRBJ2-5,TRBV2,TRBD2,few,TGTGCCAGCATACTAGCGGGGGTAGAGACCCAGTACTTC,CASILAGVETQYF
TRBJ1-6,TRBV2,NA,NA,TGTGCCAGCAGTGATCTGAGGGCCTCACCCCTCCACTTT,CASSDLRASPLHF
TRBJ2-2,TRBV11-2,TRBD2,NA,TGTGCCAGCAGCTTAATAGCGGGGAACACCGGGGAGCTGTTTTTT,CASSLIAGNTGELFF
TRBJ2-2,TRBV9,TRBD2,NA,TGTGCCAGCAGCTCACTAGCGGGGCCTACCGGGGAGCTGTTTTTT,CASSSLAGPTGELFF
TRBJ2-3,TRBV30,TRBD2,few,TGTGCCTGGAGTTTTAGCGGGGCTTTTGGAGATACGCAGTATTTT,CAWSFSGAFGDTQYF
TRBJ1-1,TRBV2,NA,medium-sized,TGTGCCAGCTGGCCGAACAGGGCATTGGGCACTGAAGCTTTCTTT,CASWPNRALGTEAFF
TRBJ2-5,TRBV7-2,NA,few,TGTGCCAGCAGCTTTCAGGGGAGCGGGGAAGAGACCCAGTACTTC,CASSFQGSGEETQYF
TRBJ1-5,TRBV6-1,NA,NA,TGTGCCAGCAAGAAGGACCACGAGTATAATCAGCCCCAGCATTTT,CASKKDHEYNQPQHF
TRBJ2-1,TRBV7-2,NA,few,TGTGCCAGCAGCCTTCCTACCGATATTGAGCAGTTCTTC,CASSLPTDIEQFF
TRBJ2-7,TRBV19,NA,few,TGTGCCAGTAGTATCGGCGGCAACTCCTACGAGCAGTACTTC,CASSIGGNSYEQYF
TRBJ2-7,TRBV7-3,NA,NA,TGTGCCAGCAGCCCCCGCCCGGACAGCTCCTACGAGCAGTACTTC,CASSPRPDSSYEQYF
TRBJ1-6,TRBV5-1,NA,NA,TGCGCCAGCAGCTTGGAGGGCGGTGGCTCCTATAATTCACCCCTCCACTTT,CASSLEGGGSYNSPLHF
TRBJ1-2,TRBV9,NA,NA,TGTGCCAGCAGCCCGACAAAAACTAACTATGGCTACACCTTC,CASSPTKTNYGYTF
TRBJ2-6,TRBV10-2,NA,NA,TGCGCCAGCAGTGACCGAGGGGGAGGGGTCAACGTCCTGACTTTC,CASSDRGGGVNVLTF
TRBJ1-2,TRBV10-1,NA,few,TGCGCCAGCCAGAGGGCAGGGAACGTCGGCTACACCTTC,CASQRAGNVGYTF
TRBJ2-2,TRBV4-1,TRBD2,NA,TGCGCCAGCAGCTCTTCCGGGACTAGCGGCGCCGGGGAGCTGTTTTTT,CASSSSGTSGAGELFF
TRBJ2-7,TRBV15,NA,NA,TGTGCCACCAGCCGAGAACCGGGCCGAGCCTACGAGCAGTACTTC,CATSREPGRAYEQYF
TRBJ1-6,TRBV27,NA,NA,TGTGCCAGCAGTCTGCGATCGTGGGACTATAATTCACCCCTCCACTTT,CASSLRSWDYNSPLHF
TRBJ2-7,TRBV19,TRBD1,NA,TGTGCCAGTAGTCCAGACAGGGACTACGAGCAGTACTTC,CASSPDRDYEQYF